Described below is a single T cell receptor beta chain sequence and its context. The antigen is undetermined. This entry is derived from a study of beta chain features in type 1 diabetes. Study information: The number of sorted cells examined across all samples was under 130,000,000. Points from the study as a whole: Amplification by PCR could prefer shorter templates, with the same effect in patients and controls. People with Type 1 diabetes carried modestly yet significantly shorter TCRB CDR3s in all four CD4+ subsets. Healthy donors had naive, central memory and Treg TCRB repertoires that appeared less similar than those seen among patients.

Trimming cost V 2 bases and J 1 base, with 18 bases left between them. The CDR3 runs to 17 residues. The germline CDR1 and CDR2 sequences are SEHNR and FQNEAQ (reference sequence). Isolated RNA was reverse transcribed in full, so expressed TCRB transcripts were sequenced. The assay was immunoSEQ multiplex PCR, and TCRdb's table has in-frame clones only and misses some. Found here are 300,000 or so clones, 9.3% of them singletons; the top ten hold around 1%. The TCR originated in a man aged 30 to 39 with type 1 diabetes. The V and J genes are TRBV7-9 and TRBJ2-7, with D possibly matching TRBD2 (6 bases). Sequencing was carried out using central memory CD4+ T cells from blood. The CDR3 DNA reads as TGTGCCAGCAGCTTATATGGGACTTCATCAGCGTCCTACGAGCAGTACTTC. Amino acids: CASSLYGTSSASYEQYF.